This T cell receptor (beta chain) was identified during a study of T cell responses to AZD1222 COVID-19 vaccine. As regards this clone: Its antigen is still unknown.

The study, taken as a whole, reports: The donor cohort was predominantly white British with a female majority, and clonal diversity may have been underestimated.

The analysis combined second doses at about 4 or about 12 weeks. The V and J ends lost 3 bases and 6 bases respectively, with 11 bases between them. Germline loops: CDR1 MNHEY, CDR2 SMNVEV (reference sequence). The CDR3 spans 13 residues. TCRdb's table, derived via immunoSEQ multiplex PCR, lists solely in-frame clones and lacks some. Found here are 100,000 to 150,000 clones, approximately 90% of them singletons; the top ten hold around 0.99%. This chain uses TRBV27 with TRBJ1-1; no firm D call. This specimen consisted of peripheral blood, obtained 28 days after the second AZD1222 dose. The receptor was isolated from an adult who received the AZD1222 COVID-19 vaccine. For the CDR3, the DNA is TGTGCCAGCAGTTTCCCCGGTGTACCTGAAGCTTTCTTT. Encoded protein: CASSFPGVPEAFF.